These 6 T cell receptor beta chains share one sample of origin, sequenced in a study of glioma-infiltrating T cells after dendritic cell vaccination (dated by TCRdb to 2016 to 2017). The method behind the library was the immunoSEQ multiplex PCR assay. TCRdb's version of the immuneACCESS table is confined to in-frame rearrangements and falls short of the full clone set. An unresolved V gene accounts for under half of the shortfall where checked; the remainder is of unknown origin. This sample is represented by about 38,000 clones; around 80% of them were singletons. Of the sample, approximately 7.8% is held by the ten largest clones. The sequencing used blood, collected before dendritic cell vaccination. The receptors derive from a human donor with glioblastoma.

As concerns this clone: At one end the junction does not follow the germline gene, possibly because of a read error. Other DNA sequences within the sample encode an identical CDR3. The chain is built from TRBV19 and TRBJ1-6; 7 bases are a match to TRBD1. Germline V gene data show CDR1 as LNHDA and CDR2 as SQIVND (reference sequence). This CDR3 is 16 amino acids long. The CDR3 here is CASSTRGRDSNSPLHF. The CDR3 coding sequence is TGTGCCAGTAGTACGAGGGGCCGGGACAGTAATTCCCCCCTCCACTTT. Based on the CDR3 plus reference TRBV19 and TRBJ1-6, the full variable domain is DGGITQSPKYLFRKEGQNVTLSCEQNLNHDAMYWYRQDPGQGLRLIYYSQIVNDFQKGDIAEGYSVSREKKESFPLTVTSAQKNPTAFYLCASSTRGRDSNSPLHFGNGTRLTVT.

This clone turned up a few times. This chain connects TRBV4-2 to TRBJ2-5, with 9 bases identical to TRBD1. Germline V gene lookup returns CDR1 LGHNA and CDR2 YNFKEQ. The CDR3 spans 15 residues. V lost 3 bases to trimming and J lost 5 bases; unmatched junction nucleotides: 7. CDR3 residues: CASSQDRGLTETQYF. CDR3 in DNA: TGTGCCAGCAGCCAGGACAGGGGACTTACGGAGACCCAGTACTTC.

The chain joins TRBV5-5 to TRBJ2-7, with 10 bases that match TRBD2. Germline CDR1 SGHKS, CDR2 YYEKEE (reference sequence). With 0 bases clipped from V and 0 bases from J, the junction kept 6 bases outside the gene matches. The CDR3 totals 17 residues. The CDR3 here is CASSLVVSSGSSYEQYF. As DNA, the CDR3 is TGTGCCAGCAGCTTGGTGGTATCTAGCGGGAGCTCCTACGAGCAGTACTTC.

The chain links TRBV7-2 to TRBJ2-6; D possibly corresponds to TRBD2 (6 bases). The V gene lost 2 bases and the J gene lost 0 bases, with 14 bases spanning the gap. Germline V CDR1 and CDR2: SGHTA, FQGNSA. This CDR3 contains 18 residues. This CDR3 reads CASSLIWGRTSGANVLTF. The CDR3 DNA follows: TGTGCCAGCAGCTTAATCTGGGGGAGGACCTCTGGGGCCAACGTCCTGACTTTC.

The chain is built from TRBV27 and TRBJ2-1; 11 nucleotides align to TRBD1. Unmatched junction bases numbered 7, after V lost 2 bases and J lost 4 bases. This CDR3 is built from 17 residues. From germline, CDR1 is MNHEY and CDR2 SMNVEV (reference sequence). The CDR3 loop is CASSLRGQGVGYNEQFF. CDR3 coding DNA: TGTGCCAGCAGTTTAAGGGGACAGGGGGTGGGTTACAATGAGCAGTTCTTC.

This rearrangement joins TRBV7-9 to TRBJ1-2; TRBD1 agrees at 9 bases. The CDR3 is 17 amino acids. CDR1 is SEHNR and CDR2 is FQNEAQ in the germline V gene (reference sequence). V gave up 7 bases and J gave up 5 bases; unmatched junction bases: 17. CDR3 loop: CASISLSGQGGFYGYTF. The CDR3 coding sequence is TGTGCCAGCATCTCCCTCTCGGGACAGGGTGGATTTTATGGCTACACCTTC.